The 22 T cell receptor beta chains listed next were all sequenced from one sample in a study of shared clonotypes between healthy human individuals. Sequenced by immunoSEQ multiplex PCR; TCRdb stores in-frame clones only, minus some. The repertoire holds about 820,000 clones, with 80% to 95% as singletons. Naive CD8 cells were CD45RO-negative, positively selected for CCR7, excluding terminally differentiated effector memory CD45RA+ cells. Sequencing input: naive CD8+ T cells sorted from blood. The receptors stem from a man aged 25-45 years in good health.

The rearrangement joins TRBV10-2 to TRBJ1-5; D remains unclear. Trimming removed 8 bases from V and 4 bases from J, with 12 bases in between. Germline loops: CDR1 WSHSY, CDR2 SAAADI. The CDR3 extends over 13 amino acids. The CDR3 reads CASVPERNQPQHF. For the CDR3, the DNA is TGCGCCAGCGTACCTGAGAGGAATCAGCCCCAGCATTTT.

The count of this clone is one. The chain couples TRBV25-1 to TRBJ2-1, with 8 bases fitting TRBD1. V shed 9 bases, J shed 8 bases, and the junction held 9 bases outside the gene matches. The CDR3 is 13 residues long. Germline assignment: CDR1 MGHDK and CDR2 SYGVNS. Here the CDR3 reads CASSSGTGYEQFF. The CDR3 DNA reads TGTGCCAGTTCCTCCGGGACAGGTTATGAGCAGTTCTTC.

CDR3 nucleotides: TGTGCCAGCAGTGCATTCGGGACTAGCAGTGAGCAGTTCTTC. Translation: CASSAFGTSSEQFF. The chain combines TRBV6-4 with TRBJ2-1, with TRBD2 identical over 9 bases. The CDR3 has 14 amino acids. Germline V CDR1 and CDR2: MRHNA, SNTAGT. The trim removed 4 bases at V and 9 bases at J, leaving 7 bases unmatched.

The J gene is TRBJ1-1, the V gene TRBV15; D uncertain. CDR1 LNHNV and CDR2 YYDKDF come from the germline V gene (reference sequence). The CDR3 sequence is 13 residues long. V shed 2 bases and J shed 8 bases, with 12 bases lying between them. CDR3 in DNA: TGTGCCACCAGCAGAACGTGGTACGAAGAAGCTTTCTTT. This sequence encodes CATSRTWYEEAFF.

The V and J genes are TRBV15 and TRBJ1-4, with a weak D call TRBD1 (6 bases). The V gene's germline CDR1 is LNHNV and CDR2 YYDKDF (reference sequence). This CDR3 is 16 amino acids long. V was pared by 1 base and J by 4 bases, with 13 bases between. The CDR3 nucleotides are TGTGCCACCAGCAGAGGGGCGGGGGCTATTAATGAAAAACTGTTTTTT. Translation: CATSRGAGAINEKLFF.

J is TRBJ1-4 and V is TRBV25-1, with D hard to call. The CDR3 sequence is 11 residues long. V gave up 1 base and J gave up 12 bases, with 6 bases separating them. Germline V gene data show CDR1 as MGHDK and CDR2 as SYGVNS. The CDR3 reads CASSEFQELFF. The CDR3 bases are TGTGCCAGCAGTGAATTCCAAGAACTGTTTTTT.

The rearrangement links TRBV19 to TRBJ2-7; D gene uncertain. This CDR3 is built from 15 residues. V was trimmed by 3 bases and J by 2 bases, leaving 14 bases between them. Germline values: CDR1 LNHDA, CDR2 SQIVND (reference sequence). DNA of the CDR3: TGTGCCAGTAGTATGTGGACGGACCTCCCCTACGAGCAGTACTTC. Translated: CASSMWTDLPYEQYF.

This clone was seen once. Other DNA sequences within the sample encode an identical CDR3. The chain uses TRBV4-1 and TRBJ1-2; D not certain. Germline assignment: CDR1 MGHRA and CDR2 YSYEKL. With 3 bases removed from V and 5 bases from J, the gap between germline ends came to 10 bases. The CDR3 consists of 13 residues. CDR3 region: CASSQETDYGYTF. The CDR3 coding sequence is TGCGCCAGCAGCCAGGAAACAGATTATGGCTACACCTTC.

The chain links TRBV29-1 to TRBJ2-3, with unresolved D. V lost 3 bases and J 1 base, leaving 20 bases between the germline ends. Germline assignment: CDR1 SQVTM and CDR2 ANQGSEA. CDR3 length: 17 residues. This CDR3 is CSVDSPQSVHGTDTQYF. As DNA, the CDR3 is TGCAGCGTTGATTCTCCGCAAAGCGTCCACGGCACAGATACGCAGTATTTT.

The chain carries TRBV27 and TRBJ2-3, with 12 bases fitting TRBD1. The junction had 4 bases not matched to a gene; V was cut back by 7 bases and J by 2 bases. This CDR3 region has 15 residues. CDR1 is MNHEY and CDR2 is SMNVEV in the germline V gene (reference sequence). Here the CDR3 reads CASTSGQGATDTQYF. CDR3 nucleotide sequence: TGTGCCAGCACCTCGGGACAGGGGGCCACAGATACGCAGTATTTT.

The chain combines TRBV27 with TRBJ2-7; 13 bases agree with TRBD2. Looked up from germline, CDR1 is MNHEY and CDR2 is SMNVEV (reference sequence). V was clipped by 5 bases and J by 4 bases; unmatched bases: 14. This CDR3 has 18 residues. CDR3 coding DNA: TGTGCCAGCAGTATACTCGGGACTAGCGGGAACGGAGTTTACGAGCAGTACTTC. Translated: CASSILGTSGNGVYEQYF.

The V call is TRBV27, the J call TRBJ2-6, with a tentative D call TRBD2 (5 bases). CDR1 and CDR2 (germline): MNHEY, SMNVEV (reference sequence). The V and J ends lost 5 bases and 0 bases respectively, with 14 bases between them. CDR3 length: 17 amino acids. The CDR3 coding sequence is TGTGCCAGCAGTCGTGGACTGGAGCTCTCTGGGGCCAACGTCCTGACTTTC. Protein: CASSRGLELSGANVLTF.

This clone was observed a single time. The chain recombines TRBV5-1 with TRBJ2-1; D is possibly TRBD1 or TRBD2 (5 bases each). V was pared by 0 bases and J by 0 bases, with 13 bases between. The germline CDR1 and CDR2 sequences are SGHRS and YFSETQ. The CDR3 covers 17 residues. CDR3 DNA: TGCGCCAGCAGCTTGGTGGGACGGATCGACTCCTACAATGAGCAGTTCTTC. Translating it yields CASSLVGRIDSYNEQFF.

For the CDR3, the DNA is TGTGCCAGCAGCGGAATTACGGGACCAGGCAATGAGCAGTTCTTC. Protein sequence: CASSGITGPGNEQFF. The chain employs TRBV9 and TRBJ2-1; D possibly matches TRBD1 or TRBD2 (5 bases each). The germline V gene has CDR1 SGDLS and CDR2 YYNGEE. Trimming cost V 3 bases and J 6 bases, with 16 bases left between them. This CDR3 comprises 15 residues.

The chain carries TRBV28 and TRBJ2-3; D is unresolved. The CDR3 totals 16 residues. The germline V and J ends were trimmed by 7 bases and 2 bases, with 19 bases remaining between them. The germline V gene has CDR1 MDHEN and CDR2 SYDVKM. The CDR3 region is CASTGPPLPDTDTQYF. As DNA, the CDR3 is TGTGCCAGCACAGGACCACCGCTGCCGGACACAGATACGCAGTATTTT.

The chain links TRBV4-3 to TRBJ2-1; a weak D match, TRBD2 (6 bases). The CDR3 is made up of 17 amino acids. The V gene lost 0 bases and the J gene lost 2 bases, with 14 bases spanning the gap. Germline CDR1 reads LGHNA; CDR2 reads YSLEER. The chain's CDR3 is CASSQEFWDFTYNEQFF. The CDR3, as DNA: TGCGCCAGCAGCCAAGAATTTTGGGACTTCACCTACAATGAGCAGTTCTTC.

This clone was counted only a few times. The chain combines TRBV4-1 with TRBJ2-2; no clear D gene. The CDR3 contains 14 residues. V was trimmed by 3 bases and J by 0 bases, leaving 5 bases between them. Germline CDR1 and CDR2: MGHRA and YSYEKL. The CDR3 region is CASSQAPNTGELFF. The CDR3 nucleotides read TGCGCCAGCAGCCAGGCCCCGAACACCGGGGAGCTGTTTTTT.

The CDR3 spells CASSRPGLVNEQYF. CDR3 sequence (DNA): TGTGCCAGCAGTAGACCGGGACTAGTTAACGAGCAGTACTTC. The chain joins TRBV6-6 to TRBJ2-7; TRBD2 aligns across 8 bases. V lost 5 bases, J lost 5 bases, and 8 bases stayed unmatched. There are 14 residues in the CDR3. Germline CDR1 is MNHNY and CDR2 is SVGAGI (reference sequence).

The V call is TRBV7-9, the J call TRBJ2-5; 9 bases line up with TRBD1. Trimming removed 3 bases from V and 5 bases from J; junction bases left unmatched: 7. The CDR3 is 15 residues long. Per the germline V gene, CDR1 is SEHNR and CDR2 is FQNEAQ (reference sequence). The CDR3 DNA reads TGTGCCAGCAGCTTTTCGACAGGGGGGGAGGAGACCCAGTACTTC. It yields the protein CASSFSTGGEETQYF. Complete variable domain (other parts from reference TRBV7-9 and TRBJ2-5): DTGVSQNPRHKITKRGQNVTFRCDPISEHNRLYWYRQTLGQGPEFLTYFQNEAQLEKSRLLSDRFSAERPKGSFSTLEIQRTEQGDSAMYLCASSFSTGGEETQYFGPGTRLLVL.

The chain is built from TRBV6-1 and TRBJ2-2; 16 nucleotides line up with TRBD2. This CDR3 has 17 amino acids. With 4 bases clipped from V and 8 bases from J, the junction kept 7 bases outside the gene matches. Germline CDR1 MNHNS, CDR2 SASEGT. The CDR3 loop is CASSARGTSGRGGELFF. For the CDR3, the DNA is TGTGCCAGCAGTGCCCGGGGGACTAGCGGGAGGGGTGGGGAGCTGTTTTTT.

V usage is TRBV27 and J usage is TRBJ1-5; D unclear. The CDR3 is 14 residues long. The germline gives CDR1 MNHEY, CDR2 SMNVEV (reference sequence). The ends were cut back, 5 bases at V and 3 bases at J, with 11 bases in the middle. CDR3 coding DNA: TGTGCCAGCAGTGCCCTGGGAATCAATCAGCCCCAGCATTTT. This codes for CASSALGINQPQHF.

This chain connects TRBV19 to TRBJ1-5; 8 nucleotides match TRBD1. The V gene's germline CDR1 is LNHDA and CDR2 SQIVND (reference sequence). The CDR3 has 14 amino acids. Unmatched junction bases numbered 7, after V lost 7 bases and J lost 5 bases. The CDR3 is CASIGQGHHQPQHF. CDR3 DNA: TGTGCCAGTATTGGACAGGGCCATCATCAGCCCCAGCATTTT.